This T cell receptor (beta chain) was retrieved from a study of shared T cell receptors in the human thymus. This clone has only a few counts. TCRdb's table, derived via immunoSEQ multiplex PCR, lists solely in-frame clones and lacks some. The profile shows 450,000 to 650,000 clones, more than 75% of them singletons. V lost 0 bases to trimming and J lost 0 bases; unmatched junction nucleotides: 8. Germline CDR1 and CDR2: LGHNA and YSLEER. The CDR3 length is 18 residues. These data are also associated with another study on human thymus T cells. As that study records: The donor group consisted of healthy Finnish infants who were having corrective surgery for congenital heart defects. In corrective heart surgery, resections were taken, and these provided the thymus tissue. V and J gene usage appeared biased in thymic and blood repertoires. Overlap was high between thymic repertoires from unrelated individuals, as reported in related research.

Material for sequencing was thymocytes. This clonotype originated in a boy under three years old with a congenital heart defect. The rearrangement links TRBV4-3 to TRBJ2-7, with 10 positions matching TRBD2. In DNA, the CDR3 is TGCGCCAGCAGCCAAGATCGTCCTAGCGGGAGCCCCTCCTACGAGCAGTACTTC. Protein: CASSQDRPSGSPSYEQYF.